The T cell receptor beta chain under discussion was sequenced for a study of CD8 T cells in Susac syndrome. Trimming shortened V by 5 bases and J by 3 bases, and 20 bases separated the two germline ends. Germline V gene lookup returns CDR1 SGHTA and CDR2 FQGTGA. CDR3 size: 18 residues. Reverse transcription used roughly 0.45 to 1 ug RNA and random hexamers. Amplification of TCR beta CDR3 across 54 Vbeta and 13 Jbeta was performed with immunoSEQ multiplex PCR. TCRdb reanalysed the immunoSEQ multiplex PCR reads using MiXCR and keeps one entry per CDR3 protein. This table holds 150,000 to 200,000 distinct CDR3 sequences, 75% to 95% found once. TEMRA cells were FACS-enriched, with CD8+ and CD4+ T cells isolated negatively.

The V and J genes are TRBV7-3 and TRBJ2-6; D is possibly TRBD1 (6 bases). The sample comprised CD4+ T cells from PBMCs. This receptor was taken from a human donor with Susac syndrome. DNA of the CDR3: TGTGCCAGCAGCCCCGACCGGGACATGACTCGTGGGGCCAACGTCCTGACTTTC. Translated: CASSPDRDMTRGANVLTF.